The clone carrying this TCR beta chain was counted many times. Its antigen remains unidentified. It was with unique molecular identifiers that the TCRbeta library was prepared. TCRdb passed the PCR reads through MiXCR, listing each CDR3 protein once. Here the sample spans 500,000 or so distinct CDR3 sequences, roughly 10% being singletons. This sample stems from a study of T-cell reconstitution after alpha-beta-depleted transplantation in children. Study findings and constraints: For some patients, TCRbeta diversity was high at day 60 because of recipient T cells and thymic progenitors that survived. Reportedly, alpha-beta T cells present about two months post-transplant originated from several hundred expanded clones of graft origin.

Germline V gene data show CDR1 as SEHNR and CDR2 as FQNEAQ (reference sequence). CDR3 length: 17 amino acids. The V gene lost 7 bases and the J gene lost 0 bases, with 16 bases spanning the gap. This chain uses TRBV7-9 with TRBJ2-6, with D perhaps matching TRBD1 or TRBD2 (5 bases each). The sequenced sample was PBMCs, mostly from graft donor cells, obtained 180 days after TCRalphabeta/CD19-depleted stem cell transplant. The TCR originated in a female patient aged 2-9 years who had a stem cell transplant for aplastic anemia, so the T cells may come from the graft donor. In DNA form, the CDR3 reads TGTGCCAGCACCTCTTCGGGACCTTTCTCTGGGGCCAACGTCCTGACTTTC. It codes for CASTSSGPFSGANVLTF. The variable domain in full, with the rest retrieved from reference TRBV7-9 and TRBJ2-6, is DTGVSQNPRHKITKRGQNVTFRCDPISEHNRLYWYRQTLGQGPEFLTYFQNEAQLEKSRLLSDRFSAERPKGSFSTLEIQRTEQGDSAMYLCASTSSGPFSGANVLTFGAGSRLTVL.